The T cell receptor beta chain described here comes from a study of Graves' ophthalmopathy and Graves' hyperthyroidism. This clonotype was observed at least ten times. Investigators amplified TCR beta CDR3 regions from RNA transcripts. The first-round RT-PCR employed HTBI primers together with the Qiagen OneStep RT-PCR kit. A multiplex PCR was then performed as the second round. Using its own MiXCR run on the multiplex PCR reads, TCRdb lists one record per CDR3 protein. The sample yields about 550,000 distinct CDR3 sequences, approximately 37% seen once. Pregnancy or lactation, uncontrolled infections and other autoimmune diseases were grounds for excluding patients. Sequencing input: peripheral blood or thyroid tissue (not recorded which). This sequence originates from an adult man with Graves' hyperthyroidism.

The CDR3 here is CATSAGNRGTPQETQYF. CDR3 DNA sequence: TGTGCCACCAGTGCGGGAAACAGGGGCACCCCCCAAGAGACCCAGTACTTC. The chain joins TRBV24-1 to TRBJ2-5, with TRBD1 matching 7 bases. The CDR3 covers 17 residues. The V and J ends lost 5 bases and 1 base, in that order; junction bases with no gene match: 12. Per germline, CDR1 KGHDR and CDR2 SFDVKD.